This note documents a single T cell receptor beta chain sequence. Other DNA sequences in this specimen translate into the identical CDR3. Original methodology: The authors estimated nucleated cell counts from reference gene primer amplification. Assay: immunoSEQ multiplex PCR; the TCRdb copy retains only in-frame clones and omits some. From that table come the V and J calls and clone size; the DNA was used to work out D and trimming. The sample has some 340,000 clones, around 83% seen once. This sample is drawn from a study of blood T cell repertoires in COVID-19. At the level of the study: Sample material is recorded as cDNA or gDNA derived from T cells, B-cell-depleted T cells, or PBMCs.

The CDR3 runs to 13 residues. Per germline, CDR1 MNHEY and CDR2 SVGAGI. Trimming pared 0 bases from V and 2 bases from J, leaving 4 bases between. The sequencing input was peripheral blood. This sequence originates from a man aged 25-45 years with active or convalescent COVID-19. The chain has TRBV6-5 and TRBJ1-1; D is unclear. CDR3 amino acids: CASSYSRNTEAFF. The CDR3 region has the DNA TGTGCCAGCAGTTACTCTCGTAACACTGAAGCTTTCTTT.